The clone carrying this T cell receptor (beta chain) was observed at least ten times. Antigen: not known. The source of the sample is a study of metastatic and nonmetastatic thyroid tumors. Study details: Repertoire comparisons spanned blood and tumor or nodule tissue from malignant and benign thyroid patients. Findings of the study overall: Malignant tumors reportedly showed significantly higher TCR beta diversity than benign nodules in both blood and tumor.

Thyroid surgery took place with no prior treatment in any patient. TCRdb called clones again from the PCR reads with MiXCR. The data contain some 25,000 clones, 15% to 20% of them singletons. V lost 8 bases to trimming and J lost 2 bases; unmatched junction nucleotides: 9. The germline CDR1 and CDR2 sequences are MNHEY and SVGEGT. The CDR3 contains 14 residues. The chain is built from TRBV6-2 or TRBV6-3 and TRBJ2-7; the match to TRBD1 covers 7 bases. The sample taken for sequencing was blood. This TCR derives from a male donor with papillary thyroid cancer or a benign thyroid nodule (not recorded which). Some clones in this sample may be carry-over from other donors' samples. The CDR3 protein is CASSHRQGAYEQYF. The DNA of the CDR3 is TGTGCCAGCTCCCATCGGCAGGGGGCCTACGAGCAGTACTTC.